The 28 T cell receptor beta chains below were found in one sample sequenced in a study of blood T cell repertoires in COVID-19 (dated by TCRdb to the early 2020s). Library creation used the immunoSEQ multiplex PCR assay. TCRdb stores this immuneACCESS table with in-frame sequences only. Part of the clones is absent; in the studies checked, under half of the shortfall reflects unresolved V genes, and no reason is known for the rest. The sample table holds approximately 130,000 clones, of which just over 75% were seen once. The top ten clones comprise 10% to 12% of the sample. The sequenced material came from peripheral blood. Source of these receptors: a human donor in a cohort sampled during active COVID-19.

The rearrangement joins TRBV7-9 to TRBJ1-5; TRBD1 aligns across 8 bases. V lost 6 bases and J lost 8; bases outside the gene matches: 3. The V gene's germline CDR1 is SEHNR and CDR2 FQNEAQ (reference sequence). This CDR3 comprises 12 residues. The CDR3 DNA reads TGTGCCAGCAGGGACAGGGTGGAGCCCCAGCATTTT. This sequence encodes CASRDRVEPQHF.

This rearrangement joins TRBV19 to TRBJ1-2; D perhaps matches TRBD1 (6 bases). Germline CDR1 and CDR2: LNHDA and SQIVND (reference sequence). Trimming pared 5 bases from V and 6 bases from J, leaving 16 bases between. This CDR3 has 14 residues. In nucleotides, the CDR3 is TGTGCCAGTAGTCCGACACAGGGAATCGATGGCTACACCTTC. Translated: CASSPTQGIDGYTF.

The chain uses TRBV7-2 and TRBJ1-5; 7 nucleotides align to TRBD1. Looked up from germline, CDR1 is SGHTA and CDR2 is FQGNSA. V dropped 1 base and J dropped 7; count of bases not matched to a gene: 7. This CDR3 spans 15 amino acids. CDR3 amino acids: CASSLGKGGRQPQHF. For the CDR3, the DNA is TGTGCCAGCAGCTTAGGGAAAGGGGGCAGGCAGCCCCAGCATTTT.

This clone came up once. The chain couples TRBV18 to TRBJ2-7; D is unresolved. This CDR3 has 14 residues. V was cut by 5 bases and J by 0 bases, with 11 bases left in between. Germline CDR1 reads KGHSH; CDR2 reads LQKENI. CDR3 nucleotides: TGTGCCAGCTCAGTTCTTGACTCCTCCTACGAGCAGTACTTC. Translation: CASSVLDSSYEQYF.

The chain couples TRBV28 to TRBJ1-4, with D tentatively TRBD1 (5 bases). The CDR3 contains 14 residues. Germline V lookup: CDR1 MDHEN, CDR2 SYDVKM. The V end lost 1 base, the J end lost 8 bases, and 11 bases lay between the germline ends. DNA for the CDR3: TGTGCCAGCAGTTTATCCAGGGTCTGGGAAAAACTGTTTTTT. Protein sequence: CASSLSRVWEKLFF.

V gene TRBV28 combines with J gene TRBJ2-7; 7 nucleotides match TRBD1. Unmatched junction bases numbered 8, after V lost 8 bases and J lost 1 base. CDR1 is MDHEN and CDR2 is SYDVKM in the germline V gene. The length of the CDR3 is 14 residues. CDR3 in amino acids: CASHLRQGSYEQYF. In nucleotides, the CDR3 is TGTGCCAGCCACCTCCGACAGGGATCCTACGAGCAGTACTTC.

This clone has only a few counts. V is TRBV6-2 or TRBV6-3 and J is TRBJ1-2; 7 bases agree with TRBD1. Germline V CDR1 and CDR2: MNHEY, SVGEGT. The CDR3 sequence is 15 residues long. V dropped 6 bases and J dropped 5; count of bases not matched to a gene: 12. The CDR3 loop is CASSPSGTEGYGYTF. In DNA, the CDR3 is TGTGCCAGCAGCCCATCCGGGACAGAAGGTTATGGCTACACCTTC.

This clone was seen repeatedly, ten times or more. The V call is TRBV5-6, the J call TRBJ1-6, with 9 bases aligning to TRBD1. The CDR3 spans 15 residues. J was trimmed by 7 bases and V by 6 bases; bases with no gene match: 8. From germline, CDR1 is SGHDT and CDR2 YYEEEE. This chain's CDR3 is CASKQGAPANSPLHF. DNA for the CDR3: TGTGCCAGCAAACAGGGGGCTCCCGCAAATTCACCCCTCCACTTT.

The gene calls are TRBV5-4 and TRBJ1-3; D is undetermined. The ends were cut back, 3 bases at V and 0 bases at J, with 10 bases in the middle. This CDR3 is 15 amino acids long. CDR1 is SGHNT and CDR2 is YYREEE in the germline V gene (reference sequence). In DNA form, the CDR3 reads TGTGCCAGCAGCTCGGCTACGGGCTCTGGAAACACCATATATTTT. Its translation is CASSSATGSGNTIYF.

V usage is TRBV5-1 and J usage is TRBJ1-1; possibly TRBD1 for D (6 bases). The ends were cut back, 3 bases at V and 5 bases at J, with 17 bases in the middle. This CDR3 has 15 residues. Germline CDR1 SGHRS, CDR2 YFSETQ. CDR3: CASSSSGGRRTEAFF. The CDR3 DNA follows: TGCGCCAGCAGCTCCTCCGGGGGGCGGCGAACTGAAGCTTTCTTT.

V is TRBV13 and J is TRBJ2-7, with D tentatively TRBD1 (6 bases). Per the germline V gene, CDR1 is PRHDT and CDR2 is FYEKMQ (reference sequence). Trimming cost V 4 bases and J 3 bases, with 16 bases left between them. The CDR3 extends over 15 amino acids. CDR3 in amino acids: CASSYLRDMLYEQYF. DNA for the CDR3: TGTGCCAGCAGCTACTTGAGGGACATGCTCTACGAGCAGTACTTC.

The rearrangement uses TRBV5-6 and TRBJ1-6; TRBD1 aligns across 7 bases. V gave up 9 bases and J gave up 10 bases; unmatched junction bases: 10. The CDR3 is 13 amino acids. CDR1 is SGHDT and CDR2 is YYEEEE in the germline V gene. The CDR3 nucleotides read TGTGCCACCTTTCGACAGGGTGCGTCACCCCTCCACTTT. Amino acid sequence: CATFRQGASPLHF. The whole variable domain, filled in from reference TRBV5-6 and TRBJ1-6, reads DAGVTQSPTHLIKTRGQQVTLRCSPKSGHDTVSWYQQALGQGPQFIFQYYEEEERQRGNFPDRFSGHQFPNYSSELNVNALLLGDSALYLCATFRQGASPLHFGNGTRLTVT.

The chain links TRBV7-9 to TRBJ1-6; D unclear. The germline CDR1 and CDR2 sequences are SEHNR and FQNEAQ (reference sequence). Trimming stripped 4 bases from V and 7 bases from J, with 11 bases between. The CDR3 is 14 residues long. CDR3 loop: CASSSDTGNSPLHF. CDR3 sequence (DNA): TGTGCCAGCAGCTCCGACACGGGAAATTCACCCCTCCACTTT. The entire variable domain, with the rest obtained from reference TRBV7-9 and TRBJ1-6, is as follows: DTGVSQNPRHKITKRGQNVTFRCDPISEHNRLYWYRQTLGQGPEFLTYFQNEAQLEKSRLLSDRFSAERPKGSFSTLEIQRTEQGDSAMYLCASSSDTGNSPLHFGNGTRLTVT.

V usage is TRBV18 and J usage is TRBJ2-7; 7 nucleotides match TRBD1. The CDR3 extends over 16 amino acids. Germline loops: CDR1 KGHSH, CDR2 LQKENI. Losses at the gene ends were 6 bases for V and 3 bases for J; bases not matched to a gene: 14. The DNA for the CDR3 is TGTGCCAGCTCCCCCTCCGGACAGGCGCCCGGCTACGAGCAGTACTTC. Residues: CASSPSGQAPGYEQYF.

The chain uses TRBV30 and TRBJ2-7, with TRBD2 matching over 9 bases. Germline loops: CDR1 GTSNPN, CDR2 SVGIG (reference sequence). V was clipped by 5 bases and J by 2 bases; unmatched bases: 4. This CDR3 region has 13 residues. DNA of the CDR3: TGTGCCTGGGCGGGGGGGTTTACCTACGAGCAGTACTTC. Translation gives CAWAGGFTYEQYF.

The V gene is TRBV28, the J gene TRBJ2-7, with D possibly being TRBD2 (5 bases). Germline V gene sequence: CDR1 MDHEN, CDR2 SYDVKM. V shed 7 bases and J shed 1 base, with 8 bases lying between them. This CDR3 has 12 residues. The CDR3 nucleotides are TGTGCCAGCACGGGGTTTTCCTACGAGCAGTACTTC. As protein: CASTGFSYEQYF.

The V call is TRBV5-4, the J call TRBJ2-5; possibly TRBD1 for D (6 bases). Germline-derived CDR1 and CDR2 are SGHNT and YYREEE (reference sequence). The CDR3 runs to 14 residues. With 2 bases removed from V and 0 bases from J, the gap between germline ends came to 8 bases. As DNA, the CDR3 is TGTGCCAGCAGCTTCCGGACAGACCAAGAGACCCAGTACTTC. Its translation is CASSFRTDQETQYF. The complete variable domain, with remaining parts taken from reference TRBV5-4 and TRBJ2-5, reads ETGVTQSPTHLIKTRGQQVTLRCSSQSGHNTVSWYQQALGQGPQFIFQYYREEENGRGNFPPRFSGLQFPNYSSELNVNALELDDSALYLCASSFRTDQETQYFGPGTRLLVL.

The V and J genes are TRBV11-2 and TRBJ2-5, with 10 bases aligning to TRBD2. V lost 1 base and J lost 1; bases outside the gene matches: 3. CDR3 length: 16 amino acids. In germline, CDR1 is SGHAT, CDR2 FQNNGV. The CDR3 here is CASSLGLAGFQETQYF. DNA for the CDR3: TGTGCCAGCAGCTTAGGACTAGCGGGTTTCCAAGAGACCCAGTACTTC.

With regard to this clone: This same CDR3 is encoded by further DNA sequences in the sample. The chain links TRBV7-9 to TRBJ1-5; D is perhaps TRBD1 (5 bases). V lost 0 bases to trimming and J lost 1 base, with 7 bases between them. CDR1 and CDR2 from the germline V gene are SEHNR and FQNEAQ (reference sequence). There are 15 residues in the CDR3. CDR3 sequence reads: CASSLAAGSNQPQHF. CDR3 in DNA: TGTGCCAGCAGCTTAGCGGCAGGGAGCAATCAGCCCCAGCATTTT.

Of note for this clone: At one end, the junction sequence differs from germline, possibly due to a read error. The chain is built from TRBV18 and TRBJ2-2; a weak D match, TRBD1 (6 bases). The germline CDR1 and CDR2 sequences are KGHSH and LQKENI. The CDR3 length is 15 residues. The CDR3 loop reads CASSPQGVNTGELFF. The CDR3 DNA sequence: TGTGCCAGCTCGCCACAGGGAGTAAACACCGGGGAGCTGTTTTTT.

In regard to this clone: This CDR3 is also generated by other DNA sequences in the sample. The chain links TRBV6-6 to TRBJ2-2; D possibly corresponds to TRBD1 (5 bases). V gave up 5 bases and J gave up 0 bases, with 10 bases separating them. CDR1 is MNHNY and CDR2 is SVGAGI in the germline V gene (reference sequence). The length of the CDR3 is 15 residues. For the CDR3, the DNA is TGTGCCAGCAGTCACAGGTTCTCGAACACCGGGGAGCTGTTTTTT. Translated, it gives CASSHRFSNTGELFF.

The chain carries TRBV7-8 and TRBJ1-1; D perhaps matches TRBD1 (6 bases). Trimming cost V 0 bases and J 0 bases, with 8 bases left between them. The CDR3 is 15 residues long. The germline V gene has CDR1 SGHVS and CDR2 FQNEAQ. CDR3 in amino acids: CASSLAGGLNTEAFF. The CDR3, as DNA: TGTGCCAGCAGCTTAGCAGGGGGTCTGAACACTGAAGCTTTCTTT.

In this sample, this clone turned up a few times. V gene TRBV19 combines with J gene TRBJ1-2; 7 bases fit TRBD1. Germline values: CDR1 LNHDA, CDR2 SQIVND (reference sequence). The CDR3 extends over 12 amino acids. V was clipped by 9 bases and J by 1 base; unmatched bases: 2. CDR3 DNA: TGTGCCAGCGGGACAGTTAACTATGGCTACACCTTC. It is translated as CASGTVNYGYTF. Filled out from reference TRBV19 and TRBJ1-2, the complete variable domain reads DGGITQSPKYLFRKEGQNVTLSCEQNLNHDAMYWYRQDPGQGLRLIYYSQIVNDFQKGDIAEGYSVSREKKESFPLTVTSAQKNPTAFYLCASGTVNYGYTFGSGTRLTVV.

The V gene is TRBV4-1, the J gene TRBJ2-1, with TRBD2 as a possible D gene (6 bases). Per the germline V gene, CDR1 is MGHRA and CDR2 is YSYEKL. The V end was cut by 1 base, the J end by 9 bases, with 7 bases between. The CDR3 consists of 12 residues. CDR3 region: CASSQGRGEQFF. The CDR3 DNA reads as TGCGCCAGCAGCCAAGGGCGGGGTGAGCAGTTCTTC.

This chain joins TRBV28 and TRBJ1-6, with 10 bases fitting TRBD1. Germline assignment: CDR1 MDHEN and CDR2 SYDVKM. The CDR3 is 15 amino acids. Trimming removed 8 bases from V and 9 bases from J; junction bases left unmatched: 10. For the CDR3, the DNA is TGTGCCAGCGACTCCCCCGGGACAGGGGTTTCACCCCTCCACTTT. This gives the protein CASDSPGTGVSPLHF.

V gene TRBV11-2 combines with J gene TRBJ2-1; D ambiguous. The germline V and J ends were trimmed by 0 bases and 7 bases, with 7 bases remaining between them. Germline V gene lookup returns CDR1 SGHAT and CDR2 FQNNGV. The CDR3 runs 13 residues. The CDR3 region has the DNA TGTGCCAGCAGCTTAGATCGTCTTAATGAGCAGTTCTTC. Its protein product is CASSLDRLNEQFF.

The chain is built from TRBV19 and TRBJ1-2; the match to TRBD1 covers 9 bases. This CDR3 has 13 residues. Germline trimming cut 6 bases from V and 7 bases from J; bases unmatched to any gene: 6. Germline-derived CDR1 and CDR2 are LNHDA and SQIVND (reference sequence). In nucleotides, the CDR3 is TGTGCCAGTAGAGAGAGGACAGGGGCTGGCTACACCTTC. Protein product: CASRERTGAGYTF.

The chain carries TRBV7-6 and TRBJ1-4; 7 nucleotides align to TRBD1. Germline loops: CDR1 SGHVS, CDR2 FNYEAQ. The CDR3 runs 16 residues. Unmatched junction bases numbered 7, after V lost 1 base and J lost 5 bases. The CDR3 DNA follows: TGTGCCAGCAGCTTAGTTGCAGGGGGGATAAATGAAAAACTGTTTTTT. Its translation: CASSLVAGGINEKLFF.